This T cell receptor beta chain is drawn from a study of shared clonotypes between healthy human individuals. Study-level points and caveats: A generally larger estimated richness was seen in naive subsets than in memory subsets. The low donor count limited represented genetic and exposure-history diversity.

V lost 6 bases, J lost 7 bases, and 10 bases lay in between. This CDR3 region has 12 residues. Per germline, CDR1 MNHEY and CDR2 SMNVEV (reference sequence). Using immunoSEQ multiplex PCR, the repertoire was profiled, and TCRdb retains in-frame clones only, with some absent. The sample has under 700,000 clones, 95% seen once. This clone was recorded once. What it recognizes is unknown. The naive CD8 population came from CD45RO-negative cells selected for CCR7, without terminally differentiated effector memory CD45RA+ cells. HIV-negative, healthy adults without recent acute infections or vaccinations were the donors.

This TCR came from a woman aged 30 to 39 in good health. V gene TRBV27 combines with J gene TRBJ2-1; D gene ambiguous. The sample taken for sequencing was naive CD8+ T cells sorted from blood. The CDR3: CASSHSGNEQFF. The CDR3 nucleotides are TGTGCCAGCAGCCACTCGGGTAATGAGCAGTTCTTC.